The 22 T cell receptor beta chains presented below share a single source sample, sequenced in a study of identical twins. MiXCR was run by TCRdb on the 5' RACE reads, yielding one entry per CDR3 protein. The data hold some 710,000 distinct CDR3 sequences, with around 5.7% observed a single time. The sequencing input was naive T cells sorted from blood. The receptor source for this set is a man between 18 and 35 years old in good health.

The table lists this clonotype with a few counts. The J gene is TRBJ2-1, the V gene TRBV12-3 or TRBV12-4; D is unclear. This CDR3 comprises 13 residues. The V gene lost 1 base and the J gene lost 5 bases, with 6 bases spanning the gap. Here the CDR3 DNA reads TGTGCCAGCAGTTTAGGGATGGACAATGAGCAGTTCTTC. It is translated as CASSLGMDNEQFF.

At least ten counts were recorded for this clonotype. The genes are TRBV5-1 and TRBJ2-7; the D is unclear. CDR3 size: 12 residues. The V and J ends lost 0 bases and 9 bases respectively, with 10 bases between them. Germline lookup yields CDR1 SGHRS and CDR2 YFSETQ. The CDR3 here is CASSLGREGQYF. In DNA form, the CDR3 reads TGCGCCAGCAGCTTGGGACGTGAAGGGCAGTACTTC.

This clonotype was seen more than once but under ten times. V is TRBV19 and J is TRBJ1-1, with a tentative D call TRBD1 (5 bases). CDR3 length equals 15 residues. Looked up from germline, CDR1 is LNHDA and CDR2 is SQIVND (reference sequence). V lost 7 bases to trimming and J lost 1 base, with 16 bases between them. The DNA of the CDR3 is TGTGCCAGTATACCGTTGGGCAGGGCGAACACTGAAGCTTTCTTT. Translating it yields CASIPLGRANTEAFF.

This clonotype was picked up a small number of times. The CDR3 nucleotides read TGTGCCAGCAGTTTTCAGGGGGCGTCCGGGGAGCTGTTTTTT. Translating it yields CASSFQGASGELFF. The V and J genes are TRBV27 and TRBJ2-2; 8 nucleotides line up with TRBD1. V lost 3 bases and J lost 6; bases outside the gene matches: 3. The germline CDR1 and CDR2 sequences are MNHEY and SMNVEV (reference sequence). There are 14 residues in the CDR3.

Only a few counts were recorded for this clonotype. The genes are TRBV24-1 and TRBJ2-3; 14 bases map to TRBD2. The CDR3 loop spans 17 amino acids. Trimming at V came to 4 bases and at J to 4 bases, leaving 6 bases not matched to a gene. From germline, CDR1 is KGHDR and CDR2 SFDVKD. CDR3 region: CATSDRGLAGVSDTQYF. CDR3 in DNA: TGTGCCACCAGTGACCGGGGACTAGCGGGAGTATCAGATACGCAGTATTTT.

This clonotype was detected a few times. The chain employs TRBV19 and TRBJ2-7; 9 bases map to TRBD2. CDR3 length: 15 residues. The germline V gene has CDR1 LNHDA and CDR2 SQIVND (reference sequence). The V and J ends lost 2 bases and 4 bases, in that order; junction bases with no gene match: 6. For the CDR3, the DNA is TGTGCCAGTAGTATAATGCTAGCGGGATGGTACGAGCAGTACTTC. Translation gives CASSIMLAGWYEQYF.

The chain is built from TRBV29-1 and TRBJ2-1; 7 positions agree with TRBD2. This CDR3 region has 12 residues. The trim removed 2 bases at V and 7 bases at J, leaving 2 bases unmatched. The germline V gene encodes CDR1 SQVTM and CDR2 ANQGSEA. DNA for the CDR3: TGCAGCGTTGAACGGCGGGAGAATGAGCAGTTCTTC. It translates to CSVERRENEQFF.

This clonotype has ten or more counts. V and J are TRBV12-3 or TRBV12-4 and TRBJ2-7; D may match TRBD1 or TRBD2 (5 bases each). Trimming stripped 5 bases from V and 3 bases from J, with 14 bases between. The CDR3 loop spans 14 amino acids. The CDR3 is CASSGGMGLYEQYV. CDR3 DNA sequence: TGTGCCAGCAGTGGGGGAATGGGTCTCTACGAGCAGTACGTC.

This clonotype was seen only a few times. V usage is TRBV24-1 and J usage is TRBJ2-1; D is perhaps TRBD1 (5 bases). The V end was cut by 2 bases, the J end by 5 bases, with 9 bases between. This CDR3 region has 14 residues. CDR1 and CDR2 from the germline V gene are KGHDR and SFDVKD. Here the CDR3 DNA reads TGTGCCACCAGTGATTGGACACAAAACAATGAGCAGTTCTTC. Its translation: CATSDWTQNNEQFF.

A remark on this clonotype: One end of the junction varies from germline; a read error may be responsible. V usage is TRBV12-3 or TRBV12-4 and J usage is TRBJ2-1; 10 nucleotides agree with TRBD2. This CDR3 has 13 amino acids. The CDR3 loop is CATSSGRYNEQFF. CDR3 coding DNA: TGTGCCACCAGTAGCGGGAGGTACAATGAGCAGTTCTTC.

This clonotype came up many times. V and J are TRBV7-6 and TRBJ2-3; D is unresolved. Per the germline V gene, CDR1 is SGHVS and CDR2 is FNYEAQ. Trimming cost V 5 bases and J 1 base, with 7 bases left between them. The CDR3 loop spans 13 amino acids. The CDR3 reads CASSRKGTDTQYF. DNA for the CDR3: TGTGCCAGCAGCCGAAAGGGCACAGATACGCAGTATTTT.

In its sample, this clonotype was seen many times. V gene TRBV12-3 or TRBV12-4 combines with J gene TRBJ2-7; a possible D gene is TRBD2 (5 bases). This CDR3 region has 14 residues. Trimming took off 5 bases at V and 3 bases at J, with 14 bases between the two ends. In nucleotides, the CDR3 is TGTGCCAGCAGTGACGGGGAATATCACTACGAGCAGTACTTC. Translation gives CASSDGEYHYEQYF.

This clonotype was seen at least ten times. The chain employs TRBV10-2 and TRBJ2-7; D not certain. This CDR3 spans 11 amino acids. V was cut by 1 base and J by 5 bases, with 3 bases left in between. Germline CDR1 reads WSHSY; CDR2 reads SAAADI. CDR3 amino acids: CASSELNEQYF. The CDR3 DNA sequence: TGCGCCAGCAGTGAGTTAAACGAGCAGTACTTC.

This clonotype showed up many times. The CDR3 sequence: CASSLGLPYQETQYF. DNA of the CDR3: TGTGCCAGCAGTTTGGGGCTACCGTACCAAGAGACCCAGTACTTC. This chain links TRBV12-3 or TRBV12-4 with TRBJ2-5; D may be TRBD1 (5 bases). The CDR3 is 15 amino acids. The V and J ends lost 3 bases and 0 bases respectively, with 11 bases between them.

This clonotype was seen at least ten times. The junction differs from germline at one of its ends, possibly a read error. The chain combines TRBV4-3 with TRBJ1-1; D unresolved. Germline CDR1 LGHNA, CDR2 YSLEER. CDR3 length: 14 amino acids. The CDR3: CASSQDLGNTEAFF. DNA of the CDR3: TGTGCCAGCAGCCAAGATTTAGGAAACACTGAAGCTTTCTTT.

This clonotype was seen a few times. The chain is built from TRBV5-1 and TRBJ2-5, with D possibly matching TRBD1 (5 bases). V gave up 9 bases and J gave up 5 bases, with 20 bases separating them. This CDR3 has 14 amino acids. Germline V gives CDR1 SGHRS, CDR2 YFSETQ. CDR3 region: CATRVGVGPETQYF. CDR3 DNA: TGCGCCACCAGGGTCGGTGTAGGACCGGAGACCCAGTACTTC.

This clonotype was detected ten times or more. The chain carries TRBV29-1 and TRBJ1-1; possible D gene TRBD1, 6 bases. The V end lost 6 bases, the J end lost 1 base, and 12 bases lay between the germline ends. This CDR3 has 13 residues. Germline V lookup: CDR1 SQVTM, CDR2 ANQGSEA. The CDR3 here is CSVLQGSNTEAFF. CDR3 DNA: TGCAGCGTCTTACAGGGTTCGAACACTGAAGCTTTCTTT.

The chain carries TRBV4-1 and TRBJ1-4; D not resolved. The CDR3 spans 14 residues. The germline V and J ends were trimmed by 4 bases and 1 base, with 7 bases remaining between them. The V gene's germline CDR1 is MGHRA and CDR2 YSYEKL. CDR3 bases: TGCGCCAGCAGCCGGGCTGGAACTAATGAAAAACTGTTTTTT. Protein: CASSRAGTNEKLFF.

As regards this clonotype: This may arise from a read error, as a much more abundant clone is one base away. The chain combines TRBV12-3 or TRBV12-4 with TRBJ1-4, with D possibly TRBD1 on 5 matching bases. V lost 6 bases and J lost 8, with 13 bases in between. This CDR3 is built from 13 residues. Written as DNA, the CDR3 is TGTGCCAGCAGGGGGACGGTTAGCGAAAAACTGTTTTTT. Encoded protein: CASRGTVSEKLFF.

The chain uses TRBV18 and TRBJ1-2; D not certain. V was shortened by 4 bases and J by 2 bases, with 8 bases between the two germline ends. Germline V gene data show CDR1 as KGHSH and CDR2 as LQKENI. The CDR3 spans 13 residues. The CDR3 loop is CASSREQNYGYTF. DNA for the CDR3: TGTGCCAGCTCACGAGAACAGAACTATGGCTACACCTTC.

In this sample, this clonotype turned up many times. The chain employs TRBV7-9 and TRBJ2-7, with 13 bases aligning to TRBD2. Germline-derived CDR1 and CDR2 are SEHNR and FQNEAQ (reference sequence). The CDR3 has 16 amino acids. The V gene end was trimmed by 5 bases and the J gene end by 4 bases; junction bases not matched to a gene: 8. The CDR3, as DNA: TGTGCCAGCAGCCCAGGGGGACTAGCGGGATTATACGAGCAGTACTTC. It translates to CASSPGGLAGLYEQYF.

This clonotype has a single count. The chain recombines TRBV7-6 with TRBJ2-1; the match to TRBD2 covers 7 bases. The CDR3 has 16 amino acids. Germline CDR1 and CDR2: SGHVS and FNYEAQ. Trimming cost V 5 bases and J 0 bases; bases outside gene matches: 7. The DNA for the CDR3 is TGTGCCAGCAGCCAGCGGGACTTGAGCTCCTACAATGAGCAGTTCTTC. This encodes CASSQRDLSSYNEQFF.